Listed below are T cell receptor beta chains from one sample, sequenced in a study of blood T cell repertoires in COVID-19. Generated by immunoSEQ multiplex PCR, the TCRdb table keeps only in-frame clones and is missing some. The sample has about 190,000 clones, around nine tenths seen once; the top ten hold roughly 6%. Sequenced sample: peripheral blood. All receptors derive from a woman in her forties who had recovered from COVID-19. The CDR3 runs from the conserved cysteine through the conserved F or W. Fields, in order: J gene, V gene, D gene, clone size, CDR3 DNA, CDR3 protein. The D gene is left open where the match is weak. A row's size may be missing; if present it is once, few, many or a size class.

TRBJ2-5,TRBV6-5,TRBD2,NA,TGTGCCAGCAGTTACCAAAGCGTAGCGGGCCAAGAGACCCAGTACTTC,CASSYQSVAGQETQYF
TRBJ1-6,TRBV7-2,TRBD1,NA,TGTGCCAGCAGCCCCGGGAGCAGGGGGGTCGGCCATAATTCACCCCTCCACTTT,CASSPGSRGVGHNSPLHF
TRBJ1-2,TRBV29-1,NA,NA,TGCAGCGTGATCTCGAACAGGGTTGGCTACACCTTC,CSVISNRVGYTF
TRBJ2-5,TRBV11-3,TRBD2,NA,TGTGCCAGCAGCCCGGGAAAGACTAGCGGGGGTGAAACCCAGTACTTC,CASSPGKTSGGETQYF
TRBJ2-1,TRBV19,TRBD2,NA,TGTGCCAGTAGAAGACCGGGACTAGCGGGTGATGAGCAGTTCTTC,CASRRPGLAGDEQFF
TRBJ1-6,TRBV5-1,NA,NA,TGCGCCAGCAGCTTGGGGGTAGCGAATTCACCCCTCCACTTT,CASSLGVANSPLHF
TRBJ2-3,TRBV7-2,NA,NA,TGTGCCAGCAGCCCCCGGGAAAGGACAGATACGCAGTATTTT,CASSPRERTDTQYF
TRBJ1-1,TRBV30,NA,NA,TGTGCCTGGAGTCCCCCTCAGACAGGCGTCTTGAACACTGAAGCTTTCTTT,CAWSPPQTGVLNTEAFF
TRBJ2-1,TRBV28,NA,NA,TGTGCCAGCAGTTTAAAGGGGGCGGGGCGGGTGACCGACAATGAGCAGTTCTTC,CASSLKGAGRVTDNEQFF
TRBJ2-7,TRBV6-2/TRBV6-3,NA,NA,TGTGCCAGCAGTTACTCGGGTACTGGAGCCGAGCAGTACTTC,CASSYSGTGAEQYF
TRBJ2-2,TRBV5-1,NA,NA,TGCGCCAGCAGCCCTCTTGAGGGAGCCACCGGGGAGCTGTTTTTT,CASSPLEGATGELFF
TRBJ1-1,TRBV19,TRBD1,NA,TGTGCCAGTAGTATAGGACAGGGACGTGAAGCTTTCTTT,CASSIGQGREAFF
TRBJ2-5,TRBV6-2/TRBV6-3,NA,NA,TGTGCCAGCAGTTTACTCGGCGCTGGGCTTCAAGAGACCCAGTACTTC,CASSLLGAGLQETQYF
TRBJ2-1,TRBV5-6,TRBD1,NA,TGTGCCAGCAGCTCGCCAGGGGGATCCTACAATGAGCAGTTCTTC,CASSSPGGSYNEQFF
TRBJ2-2,TRBV6-5,TRBD1,NA,TGTGCCAGCCAGACAGGGGACACCGGGGAGCTGTTTTTT,CASQTGDTGELFF
TRBJ2-2,TRBV11-3,NA,NA,TGTGCCAGCAGCCCGGAGGGTTGGGGCGGCGGCACCGGGGAGCTGTTTTTT,CASSPEGWGGGTGELFF
TRBJ2-7,TRBV24-1,TRBD2,NA,TGTGCCACCCATAGCTTTAGCGGGGGGAACGAGCAGTACTTC,CATHSFSGGNEQYF
TRBJ2-2,TRBV19,NA,NA,TGTGCCACTATTCGAGGCGCGAACACCGGGGAGCTGTTTTTT,CATIRGANTGELFF
TRBJ2-2,TRBV6-4,NA,few,TGTGCCAGCAGGATACTTTTCGCGAACACCGGGGAGCTGTTTTTT,CASRILFANTGELFF
TRBJ2-7,TRBV3-1/TRBV3-2,NA,NA,TGTGCCAGCAGCCCCCAGCGCATCCTCTCCGAGCAGTACTTC,CASSPQRILSEQYF
TRBJ1-3,TRBV29-1,TRBD1,NA,TGCAGCGTGGGGACAGGGAGTCGAGGAAACACCATATATTTT,CSVGTGSRGNTIYF
TRBJ1-2,TRBV9,NA,NA,TGTGCCAGCAGCGTAGAACAGGGTGGTGGCTACACCTTC,CASSVEQGGGYTF
TRBJ2-2,TRBV12-2,NA,NA,TGTGCAAGTCGCCAAAGGACTAGCGGTATTTCGGGGGAGCTGTTTTTT,CASRQRTSGISGELFF
TRBJ1-1,TRBV27,TRBD1,NA,TGTGCCAGCAGCCGGGCCGGGACAGGGCACTTGAACACTGAAGCTTTCTTT,CASSRAGTGHLNTEAFF
TRBJ2-1,TRBV27,NA,NA,TGTGCCAGCAGTTCACGACAGAATTCCTACAATGAGCAGTTCTTC,CASSSRQNSYNEQFF
TRBJ2-7,TRBV5-1,TRBD2,NA,TGCGCCAGCAGCATCAGCGGGAATATTGGGAACGAGCAGTACTTC,CASSISGNIGNEQYF
TRBJ2-7,TRBV5-6,NA,NA,TGTGCCAGCAGCTTGGGTGTTAGCTCCTACGAGCAGTACTTC,CASSLGVSSYEQYF
TRBJ2-3,TRBV29-1,TRBD1,NA,TGCAGCGTTGAAAGGGACAGCTCCACAGATACGCAGTATTTT,CSVERDSSTDTQYF
TRBJ2-1,TRBV5-5,TRBD2,NA,TGTGCCAGCAGCAAACTAGCGGAGAACTCCTACAATGAGCAGTTCTTC,CASSKLAENSYNEQFF
TRBJ2-1,TRBV7-2,TRBD2,NA,TGTGCCAGCAGCTTAGCGAGGGCAGGTGCCCGACTAGCGGGTTCCTACAATGAGCAGTTCTTC,CASSLARAGARLAGSYNEQFF
TRBJ1-3,TRBV4-2,NA,NA,TGTGCCAGCAGCAAAACGGGGTCCCCTTACTCTGGAAACACCATATATTTT,CASSKTGSPYSGNTIYF
TRBJ2-3,TRBV11-3,NA,once,TGTGCCAGCAGCTTAGAGGCGGGAATAGGGACAGATACGCAGTATTTT,CASSLEAGIGTDTQYF
TRBJ2-2,TRBV3-1/TRBV3-2,TRBD2,NA,TGTGCCAGCAGCCAAGATGATAGCGGGAGATCTTTATCAGTTTGGCCCGGGGAGCTGTTTTTT,CASSQDDSGRSLSVWPGELFF
TRBJ2-2,TRBV9,NA,NA,TGTGCCAGCGGGACTCCGAACACCGGGGAGCTGTTTTTT,CASGTPNTGELFF
TRBJ2-7,TRBV5-1,TRBD2,NA,TGCGCCAGCAGCTCAGGACTAGCGGGATTTGCCGAGCAGTACTTC,CASSSGLAGFAEQYF
TRBJ1-2,TRBV3-1/TRBV3-2,TRBD1,NA,TGTGCCAGCAGCTTTGGACAGGACTTATATGGCTACACCTTC,CASSFGQDLYGYTF
TRBJ2-7,TRBV29-1,NA,NA,TGCCCCGGAGAGGGGGAGCGAGACGAGCAGTACTTC,CPGEGERDEQYF
TRBJ2-7,TRBV19,TRBD2,NA,TGTGCCAGTAGTATGACTTTAGCGGGAGGGCTCCACGAGCAGTACTTC,CASSMTLAGGLHEQYF
TRBJ1-1,TRBV24-1,NA,NA,TGTGCCACCAGTGTATCAGGGGCCACTGAAGCTTTCTTT,CATSVSGATEAFF
TRBJ1-4,TRBV27,NA,NA,TGTGCCAGCAGCCCTAGGACAGTTGAAAAACTGTTTTTT,CASSPRTVEKLFF
TRBJ1-1,TRBV28,NA,NA,TGTGCCAGCAGTTCCCCCACAGGCAGTACTGAAGCTTTCTTT,CASSSPTGSTEAFF
TRBJ1-2,TRBV15,NA,NA,TGTGCCACCAGCAGAGATTTGGCGGACTATGGCTACACCTTC,CATSRDLADYGYTF
TRBJ1-4,TRBV6-5,NA,NA,TGTGCCAGCAGACCCGGGACAAGTCGAGAAAAACTGTTTTTT,CASRPGTSREKLFF
TRBJ2-5,TRBV4-1,TRBD1,once,TGCGCCAGCAGCCAAACCCTCCGGGACAGCCAAAATCAGGCCCTAATCGTAGGGACCCAGTACTTC,CASSQTLRDSQNQALIVGTQYF
TRBJ2-3,TRBV28,NA,NA,TGTGCCAGCAGTTCGGTCAGGGGAAAGGGGGGGTCAGATACGCAGTATTTT,CASSSVRGKGGSDTQYF
TRBJ1-5,TRBV15,TRBD1,NA,TGTGCCACCAGCAGAGGCGGGACAGGGCACCCTCAGCCCCAGCATTTT,CATSRGGTGHPQPQHF
TRBJ2-2,TRBV25-1,TRBD1,few,TGTGCCAGCAGTTTCGGGACAGGGGCCACCGGGGAGCTGTTTTTT,CASSFGTGATGELFF
TRBJ2-7,TRBV6-5,TRBD1,NA,TGTGCCAGCAGTTATTCCTGGGACAGGACTTACGAGCAGTACTTC,CASSYSWDRTYEQYF
TRBJ2-1,TRBV5-1,NA,NA,TGCGCCAGCAGCTTGGTCTCGGTTGAGCAGTTCTTC,CASSLVSVEQFF
TRBJ2-1,TRBV11-2,NA,NA,TGTGCCAGCAGCTCGCTATGGCGGGAAAACAATGAGCAGTTCTTC,CASSSLWRENNEQFF
TRBJ2-5,TRBV5-8,NA,NA,TGTGCCAGCAGCCAACTCCGGGATCGCGGAGAGACCCAGTACTTC,CASSQLRDRGETQYF
TRBJ1-2,TRBV6-2/TRBV6-3,TRBD1,NA,TGTGCCAGCAGCCAAATCGGTGACAGGGACGGGTATGGCTACACCTTC,CASSQIGDRDGYGYTF
TRBJ1-1,TRBV25-1,NA,NA,TGTGCCAGCAGTGATTTGGGCCACACTGAAGCTTTCTTT,CASSDLGHTEAFF
TRBJ2-3,TRBV7-3,TRBD2,NA,TGTGCCAGCAGCTTAATGGGCGGGAGGGCCGTAGCTAGCACAGATACGCAGTATTTT,CASSLMGGRAVASTDTQYF
TRBJ2-7,TRBV19,TRBD1,NA,TGTGCCAGTAGCCTGACAGGGGGCAACGAGCAGTACTTC,CASSLTGGNEQYF
TRBJ2-7,TRBV6-4,NA,NA,TGTGCCAGCATGACTACTAGTTGCGAGCAGTACTTC,CASMTTSCEQYF
TRBJ2-5,TRBV24-1,TRBD1,NA,TGTGCCACCAGTGACGTGACAGGGGGCGACGGGGAGACCCAGTACTTC,CATSDVTGGDGETQYF
TRBJ2-3,TRBV2,NA,NA,TGTGCCAGCAGTGAAACCCCGAGCGGTACGCAGTATTTT,CASSETPSGTQYF
TRBJ1-2,TRBV5-1,NA,NA,TGCGCCAGCAGCTTGGCCGGGGGGCCCAACTATGGCTACACCTTC,CASSLAGGPNYGYTF
TRBJ2-7,TRBV28,NA,NA,TGTGCCAGCAGTCACCCCAGGAGGGGCTACGAGCAGTACTTC,CASSHPRRGYEQYF